This T cell receptor beta chain is from a study of graft-versus-host responses after intestinal transplantation. Trimming took 6 bases from V and 0 from J, leaving 12 bases between them. This CDR3 has 15 residues. The germline gives CDR1 MNHNS, CDR2 SASEGT. TCRdb's copy holds only in-frame clones and misses some; the assay was immunoSEQ multiplex PCR. The repertoire holds about 88,000 clones, with about 90% as singletons. Comment on this clone: Its antigen remains unknown.

Sequences were derived from unstimulated CD4+ T cells sorted from spleen or lymph node cells, sampled before intestinal transplant. This receptor was identified in a human donor who received an intestinal transplant. The rearrangement uses TRBV6-1 and TRBJ2-1; maybe TRBD2 (7 bases). CDR3 coding DNA: TGTGCCAGCAGCGGGGGGCCCGTCTCCTACAATGAGCAGTTCTTC. It encodes CASSGGPVSYNEQFF.